The entry below gives a single T cell receptor (beta chain) sequence along with its context. This specimen comes from a study of T cell changes during pregnancy in multiple sclerosis. Profiling relied on immunoSEQ multiplex PCR, and the TCRdb table lists in-frame clones only, not all of them. The repertoire consists of 50,000 to 70,000 clones, with 85% to 95% occurring once and the leading ten covering about 0.9%. The sample here was peripheral blood, taken in the first trimester of pregnancy. The sequence derives from a female donor with multiple sclerosis, enrolled in a pregnancy study.

CDR3 sequence (DNA): TGTGCCAGCAGCCTAGCCGGCGGGGGGGGCACAGATACGCAGTATTTT. Amino acid sequence: CASSLAGGGGTDTQYF. The chain uses TRBV7-3 and TRBJ2-3; 9 bases agree with TRBD2. The CDR3 sequence is 16 residues long. The junction had 7 bases not matched to a gene; V was cut back by 5 bases and J by 1 base. Germline V gives CDR1 SGHTA, CDR2 FQGTGA.